The T cell receptor (beta chain) described here comes from a study of cytomegalovirus exposure and HLA in healthy donors. Study-level results: Confirmation was obtained in vitro that three CMV-associated chains are specific for CMV antigens. It was reportedly the case that the classifier diagnosed cytomegalovirus status with high specificity and sensitivity.

For this clone: Its antigen is not identified.

Per germline, CDR1 LNHDA and CDR2 SQIVND (reference sequence). This CDR3 region has 14 residues. With 5 bases clipped from V and 2 bases from J, the junction kept 3 bases outside the gene matches. Generated by immunoSEQ multiplex PCR, the TCRdb table keeps only in-frame clones and is missing some. This repertoire shows roughly 65,000 clones, 90% to 95% found once; its top ten account for roughly 5.3%. The J gene is TRBJ2-5, the V gene TRBV19; 9 nucleotides agree with TRBD2. This sequence originates from a young man in good health and CMV-seropositive. Sequencing was done on a sample of PBMCs. The CDR3 region is CASSSTSGQETQYF. The CDR3 DNA reads as TGTGCCAGTAGTTCGACTAGCGGACAAGAGACCCAGTACTTC.